This entry is about one TCR beta chain. The antigen is undetermined. This may stem from a read error, because a much larger clone lies one nucleotide away. These data belong to a study of blood T cells in healthy people across ages. Sample-barcoded 5' priming and a J-beta primer mix drove a second PCR of 7 to 11 cycles. CDR3-containing paired-end reads numbered at least 2.5 million in each sample. Each CDR3 protein gets one entry after TCRdb re-called the 5' RACE reads with MiXCR. The sample carries 1,300,000 or so distinct CDR3 sequences, roughly 59% recorded once. Germline-derived CDR1 and CDR2 are SQVTM and ANQGSEA. This CDR3 spans 13 amino acids. Findings and caveats of the study: Donors of long life had a larger count of naive CD4+ cells and greater diversity than aged donors. Nothing was known about donor CMV status, and this possibly confounded expanded clonotype changes. Observed TCR beta diversity showed a strong correlation with the percentage of naive T cells as measured by flow cytometry.

This TCR came from a man aged 18 to 30 in good health. The sequencing sample was made of blood. The rearrangement uses TRBV29-1 and TRBJ1-2, with 7 bases matching TRBD1. CDR3 DNA sequence: TGCAGCCTTGAATTGGGACAGCGCGGTGGCTACACCTTC. Translation gives CSLELGQRGGYTF.